This T cell receptor (beta chain) originates from a study of graft-versus-host responses after intestinal transplantation (dated by TCRdb to the early 2020s). With regard to the full study: The transplants that recipients got were multivisceral, liver-intestinal, or isolated intestinal. Instead of going to the commercial service, samples from a few later patients were sequenced in-house on an Illumina MiSeq and processed with MiXCR. Alloreactive clones were identified by sequencing pre-transplant mixed lymphocyte reaction products and comparing them with unstimulated pre-transplant donor and recipient T cells. A cohort of more than 20 intestinal transplant recipients, including one retransplant, was enrolled, and a few patients lacking pretransplant specimens were excluded. Every recipient was given anti-thymocyte globulin induction, then maintenance tacrolimus and steroids for 2 to 4 years. After intestinal transplantation, graft-versus-host and host-versus-graft alloreactive T cell clones were followed in the graft, circulation and bone marrow using bulk TCR-beta CDR3 sequencing. A peak of at least 4% donor T cells among recipient peripheral blood mononuclear cells was the definition used for donor T cell macrochimerism.

Points on this clone: Its antigen is still unknown. No much larger clone exists at a distance of one base, and base qualities are not known.

Findings and caveats that apply to the study as a whole: In patients with donor T cell macrochimerism, the allografts had high GvH to HvG T cell clonal ratios. Conclusions were limited by the relatively low number and heterogeneity of intestinal transplant patients. Early after transplant, declines in HvG clones were associated with peak levels of circulating GvH clones. GvH clones were detected in recipient bone marrow, and some appeared earlier in ileal mucosa or blood, consistent with an intestinal mucosal origin.

Libraries were prepared through the immunoSEQ multiplex PCR assay. For most patients, genomic DNA was subjected to high-throughput TCR-beta CDR3 sequencing by Adaptive Biotechnologies. As for the original processing: TCR sequencing data for over 15 patients were retrieved from Adaptive's ImmunoSEQ software; three other patients were processed with MiXCR and VDJtools. Because the origin of CDR3 nucleotide sequences shared between donor and recipient could not be assigned, those sequences were removed. Alloreactive clones required at least 2-fold expansion over unstimulated cells and minimum CFSE-low frequency of 0.002% (template counts) or 0.001% (read counts). A clone was considered mappable if detected in the sequenced pre-transplant spleen, lymph node, or MLR CFSE-low populations of the donor or recipient. Cumulative frequency of alloreactive clones was calculated as a percentage of all sequences weighted by copy number. TCRdb provides this immuneACCESS table in a form limited to in-frame rearrangements. Some clones are lacking; in checked studies, under half of them reflect an unresolved V gene, and why the rest are absent is not known. Clone size and V and J calls were adopted from that table, with D and trimming inferred from the DNA. This sample comprises approximately 89,000 clones, around 90% of them detected only once. The ten largest clonotypes hold about 16% of the sample.

Blood samples were collected up to 4 times in the first month after transplant and then at least monthly when available. Relative to germline, V is 0 bases shorter and J is 2 bases shorter, with 10 bases between their ends. The CDR3 runs 15 residues from the cysteine to the phenylalanine. CDR3 DNA is the only sequence kept; it has 45 bases, read in frame from the first base. CDR1 and CDR2 (LNHDA, SQIVND) derive from the germline V gene (reference sequence). Sequencing used PBMCs, obtained approximately 470 days after intestinal transplant. Recombination linked TRBV19 to TRBJ1-2, and possibly TRBD1, on 5 matching bases. This clonotype was sampled from a human patient who received an intestinal transplant, so some T cells may come from the graft donor. The CDR3 amino acid sequence is: CASSIDLRGNYGYTF. Here is the DNA: TGTGCCAGTAGTATAGATTTGCGGGGGAACTATGGCTACACCTTC.